These T cell receptor beta chains were read from a single sample in a study of blood T cell repertoires in COVID-19. Profiled with immunoSEQ multiplex PCR; TCRdb holds only in-frame clones, not every one. The data hold approximately 220,000 clones, with about four fifths observed a single time. The sequenced sample was PBMCs or T cells enriched from blood (not recorded which). All receptors come from a woman between 35 and 50 years old with acute COVID-19. CDR3s include the opening cysteine and the closing phenylalanine or tryptophan. D genes are given only for firm matches. Size is stated for part of the rows, as once, few or many counts, or as a class when the clone is expanded.

clone size	CDR3 length	D gene	V gene	J gene	CDR3 DNA	CDR3 protein
.	13	.	TRBV3-1/TRBV3-2	TRBJ2-3	TGTGCCAGCAGCCACCTTAGCACAGATACGCAGTATTTT	CASSHLSTDTQYF
.	17	TRBD1	TRBV5-1	TRBJ1-1	TGCGCCAGCAGCTTTAACAGGGGGCTGGCCGGGGACACTGAAGCTTTCTTT	CASSFNRGLAGDTEAFF
.	15	.	TRBV7-3	TRBJ2-1	TGTGCCAGCAGCTTAAGACACGGTAGGGGTAATGAGCAGTTCTTC	CASSLRHGRGNEQFF
.	14	.	TRBV6-5	TRBJ2-7	TGTGCCAGCAGTTACACAAGGACAGCCTACGAGCAGTACTTC	CASSYTRTAYEQYF
.	16	TRBD1	TRBV28	TRBJ1-1	TGTGCCAGCAGTTACGGGACAGTTTATACTAACACTGAAGCTTTCTTT	CASSYGTVYTNTEAFF
.	17	TRBD2	TRBV4-1	TRBJ2-7	TGCGCCAGCAGCCAAGATCGGGGACTAGCTTTTTCCTACGAGCAGTACTTC	CASSQDRGLAFSYEQYF
.	12	TRBD1	TRBV24-1	TRBJ1-1	TGTGCCACCAGTGACTTGACAGGGGGAGAGCTCTTT	CATSDLTGGELF
.	13	TRBD1	TRBV19	TRBJ1-5	TGTGCCAGTAGGGGACAGGGGTATCAGCCCCAGCATTTT	CASRGQGYQPQHF
.	16	TRBD1	TRBV10-3	TRBJ1-1	TGTGCCATCAGTCAAGGGGGCACGAGGGTAGGCACTGAAGCTTTCTTT	CAISQGGTRVGTEAFF
.	13	TRBD2	TRBV9	TRBJ2-7	TGTGCCGGCTATAGCGGGGCAACCTACGAGCAGTACTTC	CAGYSGATYEQYF
few	14	.	TRBV7-3	TRBJ1-6	TGTGCCAGCAGCTTAAAGGCAGGGGACTCACCCCTCCACTTT	CASSLKAGDSPLHF
.	15	.	TRBV6-1	TRBJ1-2	TGTGCCAGCAGTGAATTTGTCCACCAGGCGGGTGGCTACACCTTC	CASSEFVHQAGGYTF
.	14	.	TRBV27	TRBJ2-7	TGTGCCAGCAGTTTTCGAGAGGGCTCCTACGAGCAGTACTTC	CASSFREGSYEQYF
.	14	.	TRBV7-2	TRBJ2-3	TGTGCCAGCAGCTTAGCGGGGGGGCGGGATACGCAGTATTTT	CASSLAGGRDTQYF
.	14	.	TRBV19	TRBJ1-5	TGTGCCAGTAGTCCCCACCAGGGTTTCCAGCCCCAGCATTTT	CASSPHQGFQPQHF
.	13	TRBD1	TRBV9	TRBJ1-1	TGTGCCAGCAGCATCGACAGTAACAGGGGTGCTTTCTTT	CASSIDSNRGAFF
.	16	TRBD1	TRBV14	TRBJ2-5	TGTGCCAGCAGCCAAGGGGGGACAGGGCAAAGAGAGACCCAGTACTTC	CASSQGGTGQRETQYF
.	19	TRBD1	TRBV19	TRBJ1-5	TGTGCCTCAATGAGGGGGGACAGGGGGAGGATGGATGGCAATCAGCCCCAGCATTTT	CASMRGDRGRMDGNQPQHF
.	17	.	TRBV21-1	TRBJ2-2	TGTGCCAGCAGCAAAGTGTCCGGGACTAGCGGGCCCGGGGAGCTGTTTTTT	CASSKVSGTSGPGELFF
.	13	.	TRBV2	TRBJ1-5	TGTGCCAGCAGTGACGGGGGGTATCAGCCCCAGCATTTT	CASSDGGYQPQHF
.	14	.	TRBV4-1	TRBJ1-1	TGCGCCAGCAGCCTTCCGACAGAGAACACTGAAGCTTTCTTT	CASSLPTENTEAFF
few	15	TRBD1	TRBV7-2	TRBJ1-5	TGTGCCAGCAGCTCGACCGGGACAGGGAATCAGCCCCAGCATTTT	CASSSTGTGNQPQHF
.	15	.	TRBV5-1	TRBJ2-7	TGCGCCAGCAGCTTGGCCGGACAGAAAACCTACGAGCAGTACTTC	CASSLAGQKTYEQYF
.	13	.	TRBV3-1/TRBV3-2	TRBJ1-1	TGTGCCAGCAGCCAACCTTACGGAGCAGAAGCTTTCTTT	CASSQPYGAEAFF
.	19	.	TRBV30	TRBJ1-6	TGTGCCTGGAGTGTAAAGGGGGGGGGCTCCAGCTCCTATAATTCACCCCTCCACTTT	CAWSVKGGGSSSYNSPLHF
.	15	TRBD2	TRBV7-9	TRBJ2-3	TGTGCCAGCAGCTCCGGGGGGTTGAGCACAGATACGCAGTATTTT	CASSSGGLSTDTQYF
.	13	.	TRBV5-6	TRBJ1-2	TGTGCCAGCAGCTTGGCGAACGGGGATGGCTACACCTTC	CASSLANGDGYTF
.	15	.	TRBV6-5	TRBJ1-3	TGTGCCAGCATCTCCTTTTACAGCTCTGGAAACACCATATATTTT	CASISFYSSGNTIYF
.	14	.	TRBV5-6	TRBJ1-2	TGTGCCAGCAGCTTGGGCCGGAGAAACTATGGCTACACCTTC	CASSLGRRNYGYTF
.	15	TRBD1	TRBV2	TRBJ2-2	TGTGCCAGCAGCACAGGGGGATCCCCAACCGGGGAGCTGTTTTTT	CASSTGGSPTGELFF
.	13	TRBD2	TRBV6-5	TRBJ2-5	TGTGCCAGCGGGGGGGTAGCAGGGGAGACCCAGTACTTC	CASGGVAGETQYF
.	15	.	TRBV9	TRBJ2-2	TGTGCCAGCAGCGTAGTACAGGGAAACACCGGGGAGCTGTTTTTT	CASSVVQGNTGELFF
.	16	TRBD2	TRBV2	TRBJ2-3	TGTGCCAGCAGTTCCGGGACTAGCGGGATCACAGATACGCAGTATTTT	CASSSGTSGITDTQYF
.	15	TRBD2	TRBV2	TRBJ2-3	TGTGCCAGCAGGAGCGGGGGGCCCAGCACAGATACGCAGTATTTT	CASRSGGPSTDTQYF
few	15	TRBD2	TRBV9	TRBJ2-7	TGTGCCAGCAGCGTAGGCCCTAGCGGAGTCTACGAGCAGTACTTC	CASSVGPSGVYEQYF
.	15	TRBD2	TRBV2	TRBJ2-3	TGTGCCAGCAGTGAATCCGCGACTAGCCCCGATACGCAGTATTTT	CASSESATSPDTQYF
.	17	.	TRBV4-3	TRBJ2-2	TGCGCCAGCAGCCAAGATCTGCCGGGGTTTAGCACCGGGGAGCTGTTTTTT	CASSQDLPGFSTGELFF
.	14	.	TRBV28	TRBJ1-1	TGTGCCAGCAGTTTAGTCAGCGGGAGCGCTGAAGCTTTCTTT	CASSLVSGSAEAFF
.	15	.	TRBV10-2	TRBJ1-3	TGCGCCAGCGCCCAGGGGCTACACTCTGGAAACACCATATATTTT	CASAQGLHSGNTIYF
.	16	TRBD2	TRBV4-1	TRBJ2-5	TGCGCCAGCAGCCAAGATCCGGCGGGGGGGGATGAGACCCAGTACTTC	CASSQDPAGGDETQYF
.	16	.	TRBV3-1/TRBV3-2	TRBJ1-4	TGTGCCAGCAGCCAAAGCGTTGACCAGTCTCTTGAAAAACTGTTTTTT	CASSQSVDQSLEKLFF